One sample yielded the 9 T cell receptor beta chains listed below, sequenced in a study of radiotherapy plus CTLA-4 blockade in lung cancer. Measured with immunoSEQ multiplex PCR; TCRdb has only the in-frame clones, and not every one. The sample consists of some 90,000 clones, around 83% of them appearing once. Source: peripheral blood, taken from a patient treated with radiotherapy plus ipilimumab. The source is a human donor with non-small cell lung cancer who had stable disease on radiotherapy plus ipilimumab.

V usage is TRBV25-1 and J usage is TRBJ1-1, with a possible D match to TRBD1 (5 bases). The CDR3 has 14 amino acids. Germline V CDR1 and CDR2: MGHDK, SYGVNS. V was pared by 1 base and J by 1 base, with 7 bases between. CDR3 bases: TGTGCCAGCAGTGAATCCGGGGGGAACACTGAAGCTTTCTTT. Protein sequence: CASSESGGNTEAFF.

The rearrangement uses TRBV18 and TRBJ1-1, with D maybe TRBD1 (6 bases). This CDR3 is 14 amino acids long. Per germline, CDR1 KGHSH and CDR2 LQKENI. V lost 5 bases and J 1 base, leaving 11 bases between the germline ends. CDR3 loop: CASSRDIENTEAFF. The CDR3 DNA is TGTGCCAGCTCAAGGGACATTGAGAACACTGAAGCTTTCTTT.

This chain connects TRBV18 to TRBJ1-2, with TRBD1 identical over 12 bases. V lost 4 bases, J lost 5 bases, and 5 bases stayed unmatched. Germline assignment: CDR1 KGHSH and CDR2 LQKENI. CDR3 size: 15 residues. CDR3 nucleotide sequence: TGTGCCAGCTCACACGGGACAGGGGGCATTTATGGCTACACCTTC. Protein sequence: CASSHGTGGIYGYTF.

The chain links TRBV23-1 to TRBJ2-5; tentatively, D is TRBD2 (6 bases). TRBV23-1 is designated an ORF whose function remains uncertain. The CDR3 spans 14 residues. Between the trimmed V and J ends, which lost 0 bases and 4 bases, there was a span of 9 bases. CDR3 in DNA: TGCGCCAGCAGTCAATCGCAGGGAGGAGAGACCCAGTACTTC. Encoded protein: CASSQSQGGETQYF.

The chain links TRBV4-1 to TRBJ1-2; 9 bases are shared with TRBD1. CDR3 length: 16 amino acids. V lost 0 bases to trimming and J lost 6 bases; unmatched junction nucleotides: 8. Germline V lookup: CDR1 MGHRA, CDR2 YSYEKL. In nucleotides, the CDR3 is TGCGCCAGCAGCCAAGATAAGGGACAGGGAAGGCATGGCTACACCTTC. It yields the protein CASSQDKGQGRHGYTF.

This clone was counted between two and nine times. In DNA form, the CDR3 reads TGCAGCGCCTCTACAAATTCTGGGGCCAACGTCCTGACTTTC. It specifies CSASTNSGANVLTF. The chain has TRBV29-1 and TRBJ2-6, with D unresolved. This CDR3 region has 14 residues. Germline lookup yields CDR1 SQVTM and CDR2 ANQGSEA. The ends were cut back, 7 bases at V and 1 base at J, with 11 bases in the middle.

This clone was seen a single time. This chain links TRBV5-1 with TRBJ1-1; weak D call: TRBD1 (5 bases). Trimming stripped 3 bases from V and 0 bases from J, with 12 bases between. CDR1 and CDR2 from the germline V gene are SGHRS and YFSETQ. CDR3 length equals 15 residues. CDR3 loop: CASSSGDRLNTEAFF. Written as DNA, the CDR3 is TGCGCCAGCAGCTCGGGGGACCGGTTGAACACTGAAGCTTTCTTT. Drawing the rest from reference TRBV5-1 and TRBJ1-1, the complete variable domain is KAGVTQTPRYLIKTRGQQVTLSCSPISGHRSVSWYQQTPGQGLQFLFEYFSETQRNKGNFPGRFSGRQFSNSRSEMNVSTLELGDSALYLCASSSGDRLNTEAFFGQGTRLTVV.

V is TRBV7-8 and J is TRBJ2-1, with a tentative D call TRBD2 (5 bases). The germline CDR1 and CDR2 sequences are SGHVS and FQNEAQ. The CDR3 runs to 16 residues. With 0 bases removed from V and 4 bases from J, the gap between germline ends came to 13 bases. In DNA, the CDR3 is TGTGCCAGCAGCTTAGCAAGGGTCCCGGGGTACAATGAGCAGTTCTTC. Amino acid sequence: CASSLARVPGYNEQFF. The full variable domain, rest sourced from reference TRBV7-8 and TRBJ2-1, is GAGVSQSPRYKVAKRGQDVALRCDPISGHVSLFWYQQALGQGPEFLTYFQNEAQLDKSGLPSDRFFAERPEGSVSTLKIQRTQQEDSAVYLCASSLARVPGYNEQFFGPGTRLTVL.

The chain employs TRBV30 and TRBJ1-1, with D unclear. The CDR3 extends over 13 amino acids. Between the trimmed V and J ends, which lost 2 bases and 2 bases, there was a span of 9 bases. The germline gives CDR1 GTSNPN, CDR2 SVGIG (reference sequence). The CDR3 sequence: CAWSFSLNTEAFF. The CDR3 coding sequence is TGTGCCTGGAGTTTTTCTTTAAACACTGAAGCTTTCTTT.